This entry concerns a single T cell receptor (beta chain). This sample stems from a study of blood T cell repertoires in COVID-19. For the study at large: The cDNA or gDNA used as material had been derived from T cells, B-cell-depleted T cells, or PBMCs.

TCRdb's table, derived via immunoSEQ multiplex PCR, lists solely in-frame clones and lacks some. The sample has some 300,000 clones; around 88% are singletons. V was clipped by 0 bases and J by 8 bases, with 14 bases between them. This CDR3 has 14 residues. Germline V lookup: CDR1 SGDLS, CDR2 YYNGEE. This receptor was taken from a woman in her twenties or thirties who had recovered from COVID-19. Material for sequencing was peripheral blood. This chain connects TRBV9 to TRBJ1-1, with D maybe TRBD1 (5 bases). The CDR3 nucleotides read TGTGCCAGCAGCGTAGGGTATAGACAGACCGAAGCTTTCTTT. It yields the protein CASSVGYRQTEAFF.